A single sample is the source of the 28 T cell receptor beta chains below, sequenced in a study of blood T cell repertoires in COVID-19. Assay: immunoSEQ multiplex PCR; the TCRdb copy retains only in-frame clones and omits some. The sample contains fewer than 300,000 clones, 80% to 90% of which appear only once. Source material: PBMCs or T cells enriched from blood (not recorded which). These receptors all come from a woman aged 25 to 39 who had recovered from COVID-19.

This chain connects TRBV5-6 to TRBJ1-1, with 7 nucleotides matching TRBD1. The CDR3 sequence is 14 residues long. Germline CDR1 reads SGHDT; CDR2 reads YYEEEE. The J segment lost 6 bases and the V segment lost 0 bases, leaving 5 bases of the junction unmatched. CDR3 residues: CASSLGDSGSEAFF. In DNA, the CDR3 is TGTGCCAGCAGCTTGGGGGACAGTGGTTCTGAAGCTTTCTTT.

The rearrangement joins TRBV11-2 to TRBJ2-5; TRBD2 is a possible D gene (5 bases). Trimming cost V 6 bases and J 1 base, with 12 bases left between them. The CDR3 spans 14 residues. Germline V lookup: CDR1 SGHAT, CDR2 FQNNGV. CDR3 in amino acids: CASSPARGQETQYF. The CDR3 nucleotides read TGTGCCAGCAGTCCCGCCCGGGGCCAAGAGACCCAGTACTTC. Based on the CDR3 plus reference TRBV11-2 and TRBJ2-5, the full variable domain is EAGVAQSPRYKIIEKRQSVAFWCNPISGHATLYWYQQILGQGPKLLIQFQNNGVVDDSQLPKDRFSAERLKGVDSTLKIQPAKLEDSAVYLCASSPARGQETQYFGPGTRLLVL.

Here the CDR3 reads CASSLGQTSTDTQYF. CDR3 coding DNA: TGTGCCAGCAGCCTGGGACAGACTAGCACAGATACGCAGTATTTT. The rearrangement links TRBV7-3 to TRBJ2-3; 7 bases align to TRBD1. This CDR3 is 15 amino acids long. From germline, CDR1 is SGHTA and CDR2 FQGTGA. V shed 5 bases and J 0 bases; nucleotides not matched to a gene: 5.

The CDR3 DNA reads TGTGCCAGCAGTTTTCCTGTCACAGGGTCCACTGAAGCTTTCTTT. Amino acid sequence: CASSFPVTGSTEAFF. The chain links TRBV28 to TRBJ1-1, with D perhaps matching TRBD1 (6 bases). CDR1 MDHEN and CDR2 SYDVKM come from the germline V gene. Trimming cost V 3 bases and J 4 bases, with 15 bases left between them. This CDR3 is built from 15 residues.

In DNA, the CDR3 is TGTGCCAGCAGCTTGGCAGCGGGGAGCTCCTACGAGCAGTACTTC. It encodes CASSLAAGSSYEQYF. The chain recombines TRBV5-4 with TRBJ2-7; 7 positions match TRBD2. This CDR3 is 15 amino acids long. The J segment lost 0 bases and the V segment lost 0 bases, leaving 3 bases of the junction unmatched. The germline gives CDR1 SGHNT, CDR2 YYREEE (reference sequence).

The chain joins TRBV29-1 to TRBJ2-7; no definite D call. In germline, CDR1 is SQVTM, CDR2 ANQGSEA. The CDR3 is made up of 15 amino acids. The germline V and J ends were trimmed by 4 bases and 1 base, with 17 bases remaining between them. The CDR3, as DNA: TGCAGCGTTGGAATAGGCAGGCTTCAATCCTACGAGCAGTACTTC. This sequence encodes CSVGIGRLQSYEQYF.

The rearrangement links TRBV18 to TRBJ2-3; possibly TRBD2 for D (6 bases). Germline V lookup: CDR1 KGHSH, CDR2 LQKENI. This CDR3 has 16 amino acids. V was trimmed by 3 bases and J by 7 bases, leaving 20 bases between them. The CDR3 DNA reads as TGTGCCAGCTCACCTCCGGGACTCGCCCGATCGTATACGCAGTATTTT. Its translation: CASSPPGLARSYTQYF.

The chain carries TRBV28 and TRBJ2-1, with D maybe TRBD2 (6 bases). The CDR3 is 14 residues long. Germline V lookup: CDR1 MDHEN, CDR2 SYDVKM. V shed 9 bases and J shed 3 bases, with 15 bases lying between them. The CDR3 is CASRHTAGYNEQFF. CDR3 nucleotides: TGTGCCAGTCGTCATACAGCGGGCTACAATGAGCAGTTCTTC.

The V and J genes are TRBV5-1 and TRBJ1-1; the match to TRBD1 covers 8 bases. The CDR3 is made up of 14 amino acids. Germline V gives CDR1 SGHRS, CDR2 YFSETQ. V lost 4 bases and J lost 4; bases outside the gene matches: 6. This CDR3 is CASSMDREGTEAFF. Here the CDR3 DNA reads TGCGCCAGCAGCATGGACAGGGAGGGCACTGAAGCTTTCTTT. The whole variable domain, remainder taken from reference TRBV5-1 and TRBJ1-1, is KAGVTQTPRYLIKTRGQQVTLSCSPISGHRSVSWYQQTPGQGLQFLFEYFSETQRNKGNFPGRFSGRQFSNSRSEMNVSTLELGDSALYLCASSMDREGTEAFFGQGTRLTVV.

This chain connects TRBV5-4 to TRBJ2-3; 11 bases fit TRBD2. V shed 4 bases and J 1 base; nucleotides not matched to a gene: 8. The CDR3 consists of 17 residues. The germline V gene has CDR1 SGHNT and CDR2 YYREEE (reference sequence). CDR3 loop: CASSLGTSGGRTDTQYF. CDR3 coding DNA: TGTGCCAGCAGCCTGGGAACTAGCGGGGGCCGCACAGATACGCAGTATTTT.

The gene calls are TRBV5-6 and TRBJ2-2, with 10 bases fitting TRBD1. The V gene end was trimmed by 2 bases and the J gene end by 6 bases; junction bases not matched to a gene: 7. Germline V lookup: CDR1 SGHDT, CDR2 YYEEEE. The CDR3 loop spans 16 amino acids. The CDR3 spells CASSLPGQGSAGELFF. The CDR3 DNA reads TGTGCCAGCAGCTTACCGGGACAGGGGTCCGCCGGGGAGCTGTTTTTT.

J is TRBJ2-5 and V is TRBV7-9, with no clear D. V was pared by 10 bases and J by 5 bases, with 17 bases between. The V gene's germline CDR1 is SEHNR and CDR2 FQNEAQ (reference sequence). The CDR3 is 13 amino acids. This CDR3 is CATEKEDWETQYF. The CDR3 DNA reads TGTGCCACCGAGAAAGAAGATTGGGAGACCCAGTACTTC.

The rearrangement uses TRBV9 and TRBJ2-5; TRBD2 is a possible D gene (6 bases). V was shortened by 3 bases and J by 1 base, with 10 bases between the two germline ends. The CDR3 totals 14 residues. Germline CDR1 and CDR2: SGDLS and YYNGEE. The CDR3 DNA is TGTGCCAGCAGCGACGGGAGCAGCCAAGAGACCCAGTACTTC. Translation: CASSDGSSQETQYF.

V and J are TRBV3-1 (or the pseudogene TRBV3-2) and TRBJ1-1; weak D call: TRBD1 (6 bases). Germline values: CDR1 LGHDT, CDR2 YNNKEL (reference sequence). The CDR3 is made up of 16 amino acids. The V end was cut by 0 bases, the J end by 6 bases, with 17 bases between. CDR3 in amino acids: CASSQEVTGKVAEAFF. Here the CDR3 DNA reads TGTGCCAGCAGCCAAGAGGTAACAGGGAAAGTAGCTGAAGCTTTCTTT.

V and J are TRBV28 and TRBJ1-5; 8 bases align to TRBD1. From germline, CDR1 is MDHEN and CDR2 SYDVKM. The CDR3 is 15 amino acids. Trimming took 5 bases from V and 7 from J; bases not matched to a gene: 10. The CDR3 loop reads CASSSRTGLLQPQHF. Here the CDR3 DNA reads TGTGCCAGCAGTAGTCGGACAGGGCTTTTACAGCCCCAGCATTTT.

This clone came up once. The chain employs TRBV28 and TRBJ1-1; TRBD1 is a possible D gene (5 bases). The CDR3 contains 15 residues. Trimming removed 6 bases at V and 4 bases at J, with 18 bases between. Per germline, CDR1 MDHEN and CDR2 SYDVKM. This chain's CDR3 is CASSPGGGQSTEAFF. DNA for the CDR3: TGTGCCAGCAGCCCGGGGGGAGGGCAAAGCACTGAAGCTTTCTTT. Full variable domain (remainder filled in from reference TRBV28 and TRBJ1-1): DVKVTQSSRYLVKRTGEKVFLECVQDMDHENMFWYRQDPGLGLRLIYFSYDVKMKEKGDIPEGYSVSREKKERFSLILESASTNQTSMYLCASSPGGGQSTEAFFGQGTRLTVV.

The V and J genes are TRBV11-2 and TRBJ2-3; a possible D gene is TRBD2 (5 bases). Trimming took 5 bases from V and 7 from J, leaving 13 bases between them. The CDR3 is made up of 13 amino acids. The germline V gene encodes CDR1 SGHAT and CDR2 FQNNGV. Here the CDR3 DNA reads TGTGCCAGCAGCAAGGCCCCGGGATATACGCAGTATTTT. Its translation is CASSKAPGYTQYF. The whole variable domain, remainder taken from reference TRBV11-2 and TRBJ2-3, is EAGVAQSPRYKIIEKRQSVAFWCNPISGHATLYWYQQILGQGPKLLIQFQNNGVVDDSQLPKDRFSAERLKGVDSTLKIQPAKLEDSAVYLCASSKAPGYTQYFGPGTRLTVL.

The chain carries TRBV30 and TRBJ2-2; 9 bases line up with TRBD2. After removal of 1 base from V and 4 bases from J, the junction contained 10 bases not matched to a gene. Germline loops: CDR1 GTSNPN, CDR2 SVGIG (reference sequence). This CDR3 is built from 17 residues. The CDR3 here is CAWSESPGLAFTGELFF. The CDR3 nucleotides read TGTGCCTGGAGTGAATCGCCGGGACTAGCATTCACCGGGGAGCTGTTTTTT.

This chain links TRBV5-6 with TRBJ2-7, with D tentatively TRBD2 (5 bases). V gave up 0 bases and J gave up 6 bases, with 13 bases separating them. This CDR3 contains 14 residues. Germline CDR1 reads SGHDT; CDR2 reads YYEEEE. The CDR3 DNA reads as TGTGCCAGCAGCTTGGCATCCGCCCGGGGCGAGCAGTACTTC. Translating it yields CASSLASARGEQYF. The complete variable domain, with remaining parts taken from reference TRBV5-6 and TRBJ2-7, reads DAGVTQSPTHLIKTRGQQVTLRCSPKSGHDTVSWYQQALGQGPQFIFQYYEEEERQRGNFPDRFSGHQFPNYSSELNVNALLLGDSALYLCASSLASARGEQYFGPGTRLTVT.

This chain joins TRBV2 and TRBJ2-2; TRBD1 agrees at 7 bases. CDR1 and CDR2 (germline): SNHLY, FYNNEI. The J segment lost 4 bases and the V segment lost 4 bases, leaving 0 bases of the junction unmatched. The CDR3 runs 13 residues. The CDR3 region is CASSGQGTGELFF. Here the CDR3 DNA reads TGTGCCAGCAGTGGACAGGGCACCGGGGAGCTGTTTTTT.

This clone was seen a handful of times. V gene TRBV7-6 combines with J gene TRBJ1-5; maybe TRBD1 (5 bases). The CDR3 is 15 amino acids. Trimming cost V 1 base and J 4 bases, with 11 bases left between them. Germline assignment: CDR1 SGHVS and CDR2 FNYEAQ. The CDR3 DNA follows: TGTGCCAGCAGCTTAGAAACGGGGGTTAATCAGCCCCAGCATTTT. Translating gives CASSLETGVNQPQHF.

The gene calls are TRBV7-8 and TRBJ2-7; 7 nucleotides line up with TRBD2. CDR3 size: 15 residues. The J segment lost 5 bases and the V segment lost 4 bases, leaving 11 bases of the junction unmatched. Germline V gene sequence: CDR1 SGHVS, CDR2 FQNEAQ. The CDR3 DNA reads as TGTGCCAGCAGCTCGCGTTGGCGGGAGAGGGACGAGCAGTACTTC. Encoded protein: CASSSRWRERDEQYF.

The rearrangement joins TRBV28 to TRBJ2-1, with D possibly being TRBD1 (6 bases). Trimming stripped 10 bases from V and 7 bases from J, with 17 bases between. Germline V lookup: CDR1 MDHEN, CDR2 SYDVKM. The CDR3 is 13 amino acids. CDR3 sequence: CATSGTLGNEQFF. The CDR3 DNA follows: TGTGCCACCTCCGGGACACTCGGGAATGAGCAGTTCTTC.

The rearrangement uses TRBV5-1 and TRBJ2-2; D not certain. The CDR3 totals 15 residues. Trimming removed 2 bases at V and 0 bases at J, with 8 bases between. The germline V gene has CDR1 SGHRS and CDR2 YFSETQ. This CDR3 is CASSFSSTNTGELFF. The CDR3 DNA sequence: TGCGCCAGCAGCTTTAGCTCGACGAACACCGGGGAGCTGTTTTTT.

The CDR3 bases are TGTGCCACCAGAAACAGGGGCGGAGGGGAGCTGTTTTTT. Its translation: CATRNRGGGELFF. The genes are TRBV24-1 and TRBJ2-2; TRBD1 matches at 7 bases. Germline V gene lookup returns CDR1 KGHDR and CDR2 SFDVKD. Germline trimming cut 7 bases from V and 8 bases from J; bases unmatched to any gene: 6. This CDR3 spans 13 amino acids.

This CDR3 is CASSLNTEAFF. For the CDR3, the DNA is TGTGCCAGCAGCCTAAACACTGAAGCTTTCTTT. The rearrangement uses TRBV11-2 and TRBJ1-1; D uncertain. Deletions cut 5 bases from V and 2 bases from J, with 3 bases between. The CDR3 is 11 residues long. CDR1 and CDR2 from the germline V gene are SGHAT and FQNNGV. The whole variable domain, remainder taken from reference TRBV11-2 and TRBJ1-1, is EAGVAQSPRYKIIEKRQSVAFWCNPISGHATLYWYQQILGQGPKLLIQFQNNGVVDDSQLPKDRFSAERLKGVDSTLKIQPAKLEDSAVYLCASSLNTEAFFGQGTRLTVV.

The chain carries TRBV30 and TRBJ2-7, with a possible D match to TRBD1 (5 bases). The CDR3 sequence is 14 residues long. V was pared by 0 bases and J by 1 base, with 10 bases between. Germline CDR1 GTSNPN, CDR2 SVGIG (reference sequence). The CDR3 DNA follows: TGTGCCTGGAGTGTAACCTCAGGGTCCTACGAGCAGTACTTC. This sequence encodes CAWSVTSGSYEQYF.

The rearrangement links TRBV7-9 to TRBJ2-2; the match to TRBD2 covers 9 bases. Germline V CDR1 and CDR2: SEHNR, FQNEAQ (reference sequence). The V segment lost 6 bases and the J segment 3 bases; nucleotides outside the gene matches: 5. The CDR3 sequence is 15 residues long. The CDR3 reads CASRDRGRDTGELFF. In DNA form, the CDR3 reads TGTGCCAGCAGGGACCGCGGGAGGGACACCGGGGAGCTGTTTTTT.